The rows below give T cell receptor beta chains drawn from one sample of a study of T cell responses to AZD1222 COVID-19 vaccine. Produced via immunoSEQ multiplex PCR; TCRdb's table is partial and in-frame only. This sample has about 35,000 clones, with 80% to 90% found just once. Material: peripheral blood, obtained 28 days after the second AZD1222 dose. Source of these receptors: an adult who received the AZD1222 COVID-19 vaccine. CDR3s include the opening cysteine and the closing phenylalanine or tryptophan. The D gene is left open where the match is weak. Rows give clone size only sometimes, using once, few, many, or a class for an expanded clone.

size: NA
J: TRBJ1-1
V: TRBV30
D: NA
DNA: TGTGCCTGGACCCCCATGGGAGGAACTGAAGCTTTCTTT
CDR3: CAWTPMGGTEAFF

size: NA
J: TRBJ2-7
V: TRBV5-1
D: TRBD2
DNA: TGCGCCAGCAGCTCGGCGGTAGCGGGAGTGTGGGAGCAGTACTTC
CDR3: CASSSAVAGVWEQYF

size: few
J: TRBJ1-5
V: TRBV28
D: NA
DNA: TGTGCCAGCAGCCCGCTTAATAGCAATCAGCCCCAGCATTTT
CDR3: CASSPLNSNQPQHF

size: once
J: TRBJ1-2
V: TRBV6-5
D: NA
DNA: TGTGCCAGCAGTTCCATGGGGGGCAGGAGCTATGGCTACACCTTC
CDR3: CASSSMGGRSYGYTF

size: NA
J: TRBJ2-7
V: TRBV7-2
D: NA
DNA: TGTGCCAGCAGCCCCCCTAATATGGGTACCTTCTACGAGCAGTACTTC
CDR3: CASSPPNMGTFYEQYF

size: NA
J: TRBJ2-2
V: TRBV7-8
D: TRBD2
DNA: TGTGCCAGCAGCCCGACTAGCGGGAGCGCGAACACCGGGGAGCTGTTTTTT
CDR3: CASSPTSGSANTGELFF

size: NA
J: TRBJ2-5
V: TRBV5-6
D: NA
DNA: TGTGCCAGCAGCTTGGTTTCCACCCCCGAGACCCAGTACTTC
CDR3: CASSLVSTPETQYF

size: NA
J: TRBJ1-1
V: TRBV30
D: NA
DNA: TGTGCCTGGAGCGGGAGGTGGGGCACTGAAGCTTTCTTT
CDR3: CAWSGRWGTEAFF

size: NA
J: TRBJ1-4
V: TRBV5-6
D: NA
DNA: TGTGCCAGCAGCACACCTTACCTTAATGAAAAACTGTTTTTT
CDR3: CASSTPYLNEKLFF

size: NA
J: TRBJ2-7
V: TRBV4-2
D: TRBD1
DNA: TGTGCCAGCAGCCAGCGATCGGGACAGGGGGGCTACGAGCAGTACTTC
CDR3: CASSQRSGQGGYEQYF

size: few
J: TRBJ2-5
V: TRBV6-1
D: TRBD1
DNA: TGTGCCAGCAGTGATAACAGGGGGGCGGATTCAGAGACCCAGTACTTC
CDR3: CASSDNRGADSETQYF

size: NA
J: TRBJ1-2
V: TRBV12-3/TRBV12-4
D: NA
DNA: TGTGCCAGCAACGGACAGAACTATGGCTACACCTTC
CDR3: CASNGQNYGYTF

size: few
J: TRBJ2-2
V: TRBV4-1
D: NA
DNA: TGCGCCAGCAGCCGAACTTTCAAGTCGTCCGGGGAGCTGTTTTTT
CDR3: CASSRTFKSSGELFF

size: NA
J: TRBJ2-5
V: TRBV28
D: TRBD1
DNA: TGTGCCAGCAGTACTCTAAGGGGGCTGGGAGAGACCCAGTACTTC
CDR3: CASSTLRGLGETQYF

size: NA
J: TRBJ1-1
V: TRBV28
D: NA
DNA: TGTGCCAGCAGTTTAAGGGGGGTATGGAAAAACACTGAAGCTTTCTTT
CDR3: CASSLRGVWKNTEAFF

size: NA
J: TRBJ2-7
V: TRBV10-1
D: TRBD1
DNA: TGCGCCAGCAGCCTACAGGGGGCGGAGGAGCAGTACTTC
CDR3: CASSLQGAEEQYF

size: NA
J: TRBJ1-1
V: TRBV3-1/TRBV3-2
D: NA
DNA: TGTGCCAGCAGCAATAACCGTAACACTGAAGCTTTCTTT
CDR3: CASSNNRNTEAFF

size: NA
J: TRBJ1-4
V: TRBV5-1
D: TRBD1
DNA: TGCGCCAGCAGAAATTGGGACAGGGGTGATGAAAAACTGTTTTTT
CDR3: CASRNWDRGDEKLFF

size: NA
J: TRBJ2-2
V: TRBV5-1
D: TRBD1
DNA: TGCGCCAGCAGCCCGGGACAGATTAACACCGGGGAGCTGTTTTTT
CDR3: CASSPGQINTGELFF

size: NA
J: TRBJ2-7
V: TRBV27
D: NA
DNA: TGTGCCAGCAGTGCCCTCACCGGCGAGCAGTACTTC
CDR3: CASSALTGEQYF

size: NA
J: TRBJ2-5
V: TRBV5-1
D: TRBD2
DNA: TGCGCCAGCCAGGAGGCTAGCGGGGGGCCTGAGACCCAGTACTTC
CDR3: CASQEASGGPETQYF

size: few
J: TRBJ2-5
V: TRBV19
D: NA
DNA: TGTGCCAGTAGTACAGGGGTGGGTACCCAGTACTTC
CDR3: CASSTGVGTQYF

size: once
J: TRBJ1-1
V: TRBV4-1
D: NA
DNA: TGCGCCAGCAGCCAAGAACCCGCCCGCAGGGACACTGAAGCTTTCTTT
CDR3: CASSQEPARRDTEAFF

size: NA
J: TRBJ1-2
V: TRBV7-2
D: NA
DNA: TGTGCCAGCAGCCGTCCGGGACAACTAAACTATGGCTACACCTTC
CDR3: CASSRPGQLNYGYTF

size: NA
J: TRBJ1-1
V: TRBV2
D: NA
DNA: TGTGCCAGCAGTAGAGGGGGGGATCTGCCTGAAGCTTTCTTT
CDR3: CASSRGGDLPEAFF

size: NA
J: TRBJ2-7
V: TRBV27
D: NA
DNA: TGTGCCAGCAGGCCCCGGAGGTCGACTGGGGGAAGCCACGAGCAGTACTTC
CDR3: CASRPRRSTGGSHEQYF

size: NA
J: TRBJ2-7
V: TRBV20-1
D: NA
DNA: TGCAGTGGTGGGGGGCCTTCTGAGCAGTACTTC
CDR3: CSGGGPSEQYF

size: NA
J: TRBJ2-1
V: TRBV28
D: NA
DNA: TGTGCCAGCAGTTTAATCGCCGCGGCAAGATCCCAGTTCTTC
CDR3: CASSLIAAARSQFF

size: NA
J: TRBJ1-6
V: TRBV7-2
D: NA
DNA: TGTGCCAGCAGCTTAGGGCAGAGCTCCTATAATTCACCCCTCCACTTT
CDR3: CASSLGQSSYNSPLHF

size: NA
J: TRBJ2-2
V: TRBV10-3
D: TRBD1
DNA: TGTGCCATCAGTGAGTCCCAGGGGGCGAACACCGGGGAGCTGTTTTTT
CDR3: CAISESQGANTGELFF

size: NA
J: TRBJ1-6
V: TRBV7-8
D: TRBD1
DNA: TGTGCCAGCAGCTTCGGGACAGTGGATTCACCCCTCCACTTT
CDR3: CASSFGTVDSPLHF

size: NA
J: TRBJ2-7
V: TRBV27
D: TRBD2
DNA: TGTGCCAGCAGGGTACTAGCGGGAGAATCCTACGAGCAGTACTTC
CDR3: CASRVLAGESYEQYF

size: NA
J: TRBJ2-1
V: TRBV3-1/TRBV3-2
D: TRBD2
DNA: TGTGCCAGCAGCCAAGTGCCTAGCGGGGGTAATGAGCAGTTCTTC
CDR3: CASSQVPSGGNEQFF

size: NA
J: TRBJ2-1
V: TRBV4-2
D: TRBD2
DNA: TGTGCCAGCAGCCAAGCCCGCGGGGGGCGGTACAATGAGCAGTTCTTC
CDR3: CASSQARGGRYNEQFF

size: NA
J: TRBJ2-1
V: TRBV5-1
D: NA
DNA: TGCGCCAGCAGCTTGGCTATCGGTGAGCAGTTCTTC
CDR3: CASSLAIGEQFF

size: NA
J: TRBJ2-2
V: TRBV2
D: NA
DNA: TGTGCCAGCAGGACGGGAGTACGAACCGGGGAGCTGTTTTTT
CDR3: CASRTGVRTGELFF

size: NA
J: TRBJ1-1
V: TRBV19
D: NA
DNA: TGTGCCAGTAGTCCTGGGGGCAGTGAAGCTTTCTTT
CDR3: CASSPGGSEAFF

size: NA
J: TRBJ2-7
V: TRBV7-2
D: NA
DNA: TGTGCCAGCAGCTTATCAGGGATTGGAGAGCAGTACTTC
CDR3: CASSLSGIGEQYF

size: NA
J: TRBJ2-7
V: TRBV18
D: TRBD2
DNA: TGTGCCAGCTCACCCGGGACTACCTACGAGCAGTACTTC
CDR3: CASSPGTTYEQYF

size: NA
J: TRBJ2-2
V: TRBV6-5
D: NA
DNA: TGTGCCAGCAGTCGGACAGCGAACACCGGGGAGCTGTTTTTT
CDR3: CASSRTANTGELFF

size: NA
J: TRBJ2-7
V: TRBV6-6
D: NA
DNA: TGTGCCAGCAGTTACGGACCATACGAGCAGTACTTC
CDR3: CASSYGPYEQYF

size: NA
J: TRBJ1-1
V: TRBV27
D: NA
DNA: TGTGCCAGCAGTTCTCAGGGGTTGGGCACTGAAGCTTTCTTT
CDR3: CASSSQGLGTEAFF

size: NA
J: TRBJ2-2
V: TRBV5-4
D: NA
DNA: TGTGCCAGCACTCGGCCTAACACCGGGGAGCTGTTTTTT
CDR3: CASTRPNTGELFF

size: NA
J: TRBJ2-1
V: TRBV6-4
D: TRBD2
DNA: TGTGCCAGCAAAGGGGGGACTAGGGAGCAGTTCTTC
CDR3: CASKGGTREQFF

size: NA
J: TRBJ1-4
V: TRBV19
D: NA
DNA: TGTGCCAGTGCTCCCCGTCAGGGGCAACGTGAAAAACTGTTTTTT
CDR3: CASAPRQGQREKLFF

size: NA
J: TRBJ1-2
V: TRBV19
D: TRBD1
DNA: TGTGCCAGTACCGGAGGGGGACAGCGCTTCTATGGCTACACCTTC
CDR3: CASTGGGQRFYGYTF

size: NA
J: TRBJ2-2
V: TRBV11-2
D: TRBD1
DNA: TGTGCCAGCAGCAAAACCCCCGGGACAGGAAACACCGGGGAGCTGTTTTTT
CDR3: CASSKTPGTGNTGELFF

size: NA
J: TRBJ2-1
V: TRBV11-2
D: TRBD2
DNA: TGTGCCAGCAGCTTATTTCTGGCGGGAGGGAGCAATGAGCAGTTCTTC
CDR3: CASSLFLAGGSNEQFF

size: NA
J: TRBJ2-7
V: TRBV25-1
D: NA
DNA: TGTGCCAGCAGTGATGGGAACTTCGGGGAGCAGTACTTC
CDR3: CASSDGNFGEQYF

size: NA
J: TRBJ2-3
V: TRBV11-3
D: NA
DNA: TGTGCCAGCAGCTTAGGACCCAGAGATACGCAGTATTTT
CDR3: CASSLGPRDTQYF

size: NA
J: TRBJ1-1
V: TRBV19
D: TRBD1
DNA: TGTGCCAGTAGGCACCGGACAGGGTCGGGCACTGAAGCTTTCTTT
CDR3: CASRHRTGSGTEAFF

size: NA
J: TRBJ2-7
V: TRBV5-1
D: TRBD2
DNA: TGCGCCAGCAGCTCACCGACTAGCGGGACCGAGCAGTACTTC
CDR3: CASSSPTSGTEQYF

size: NA
J: TRBJ2-6
V: TRBV6-1
D: NA
DNA: TGTGCCAGCAGTGAAGGAGGGGCCAACGTCCTGACTTTC
CDR3: CASSEGGANVLTF

size: once
J: TRBJ2-7
V: TRBV7-2
D: TRBD1
DNA: TGTGCCAGCAGCTTGCCAGGGGGCGGCGAGCAGTACTTC
CDR3: CASSLPGGGEQYF

size: NA
J: TRBJ1-1
V: TRBV19
D: NA
DNA: TGTGCCAGTAGTCCGTGGATCGGGCCGGGACCTGAAGCTTTCTTT
CDR3: CASSPWIGPGPEAFF

size: NA
J: TRBJ2-3
V: TRBV6-2/TRBV6-3
D: NA
DNA: TGTGCCAGCAGTTACGCCTCGACTGGCCGAGATACGCAGTATTTT
CDR3: CASSYASTGRDTQYF

size: NA
J: TRBJ2-2
V: TRBV19
D: NA
DNA: TGTGCCAGTTCCGTCGCCACCGGGGAGCTGTTTTTT
CDR3: CASSVATGELFF

size: NA
J: TRBJ1-2
V: TRBV6-5
D: TRBD1
DNA: TGTGCCAGCAGTATGGGACAGGGGGTATACGGCTACACCTTC
CDR3: CASSMGQGVYGYTF

size: NA
J: TRBJ2-1
V: TRBV11-2
D: TRBD2
DNA: TGTGCCAGCAACGCGGGGGAACCCTACAATGAGCAGTTCTTC
CDR3: CASNAGEPYNEQFF